This TCR beta chain was sequenced during a study of beta chain features in type 1 diabetes. Study observations and caveats: The VDJ junctions of type 1 diabetes patients carried fewer insertions and more deletions. Resolution of whether HLA type affects TCRB rearrangement was not achieved here.

Since all of the isolated RNA was reverse transcribed, expressed TCRB transcripts were what got sequenced. The repertoire was sequenced with immunoSEQ multiplex PCR; TCRdb's copy has only in-frame clones and lacks some. The profile shows a few hundred thousand clones, approximately 12% of them singletons. CDR1 is SGHAT, CDR2 FQNNGV, per germline. The CDR3 covers 14 residues. Unmatched junction bases numbered 7, after V lost 2 bases and J lost 8 bases. As to this clone: Antigen unknown.

Purity of each sorted population was above 98%. This receptor was obtained from a young man in good health. The specimen was naive CD4+ T cells from blood. This chain joins TRBV11-2 and TRBJ1-2; 8 nucleotides align to TRBD1. CDR3 DNA sequence: TGTGCCAGCAGCTTATTTGCAGGGGGCTACGGCTACACCTTC. It encodes CASSLFAGGYGYTF.